This TCR beta chain stems from a study of blood T cells in healthy people across ages. Study results and limitations: Compared with aged donors, long-lived donors showed fewer expanded clones, suggesting selection.

There are a few counts of this clonotype. The antigen is not known. Next came a second PCR, run for about 6 to 12 cycles, which used a sample-barcoded 5' primer along with a J-beta primer mix. TCRdb ran MiXCR on the 5' RACE reads and lists one entry per CDR3 protein. The table lists more than 1 million distinct CDR3 sequences, under 45% of them singletons. The specimen was blood. The source is a woman aged 60-70 years in good health.

This CDR3 is CASSSTCAYEQYF. In nucleotides, the CDR3 is TGTGCCAGCAGCTCGACATGTGCCTACGAGCAGTACTTC. V is TRBV7-2 and J is TRBJ2-7; D is unresolved. Germline values: CDR1 SGHTA, CDR2 FQGNSA. V was shortened by 4 bases and J by 2 bases, with 9 bases between the two germline ends. CDR3 length: 13 amino acids.